Below, 13 T cell receptor beta chains from the same sample are listed, as sequenced in a study of regulatory T cells in long-lasting Graves disease. The time point is: newly diagnosed GD, antithyroid drugs for less than 3 months. Scientists built the TCR library using RNA that was extracted from PBMCs. To make TCR beta libraries, researchers used iRepertoire HTBI primers and Arm-PCR of CDR3 regions. TCRdb re-called the multiplex PCR reads through MiXCR, storing one row per CDR3 protein. The sample consists of about 520,000 distinct CDR3 sequences, 9.5% to 15% of them appearing once. This sample also appeared in a second study, on T cells in Graves' hyperthyroidism and ophthalmopathy.

The sequencing used peripheral blood mononuclear cells (PBMCs), collected at new diagnosis, from a patient treated with antithyroid drugs. Receptors originate from a woman aged 25-40 years with Graves disease.

The V gene is TRBV18, the J gene TRBJ1-3; the D gene is possibly TRBD1 (6 bases). Looked up from germline, CDR1 is KGHSH and CDR2 is LQKENI. Trimming took 2 bases from V and 2 from J, leaving 16 bases between them. The CDR3 has 17 residues. The CDR3 loop is CASSPFLGALPGNTIYF. The CDR3 DNA follows: TGTGCCAGCTCACCATTTTTGGGGGCGCTCCCTGGAAACACCATATATTTT.

This clonotype appeared many times. The chain employs TRBV6-5 and TRBJ1-1; weak D call: TRBD1 (5 bases). The CDR3 covers 14 residues. Germline CDR1 is MNHEY and CDR2 is SVGAGI. The V and J ends lost 3 bases and 1 base respectively, with 9 bases between them. The CDR3 loop reads CASSYLQANTEAFF. CDR3 DNA: TGTGCCAGCAGTTATTTACAGGCGAACACTGAAGCTTTCTTT.

In its sample, this clonotype was seen many times. This rearrangement joins TRBV30 to TRBJ1-4, with D maybe TRBD1 (6 bases). Looked up from germline, CDR1 is GTSNPN and CDR2 is SVGIG (reference sequence). This CDR3 contains 14 residues. Trimming removed 0 bases from V and 7 bases from J, with 12 bases in between. As DNA, the CDR3 is TGTGCCTGGAGTGTAAACAGGGAGAGTGAAAAACTGTTTTTT. Protein product: CAWSVNRESEKLFF.

This clonotype was seen a few times. The chain combines TRBV4-2 with TRBJ1-2; D gene uncertain. Germline CDR1 and CDR2: LGHNA and YNFKEQ. The germline V and J ends were trimmed by 0 bases and 4 bases, with 6 bases remaining between them. CDR3 length: 13 amino acids. The CDR3 bases are TGTGCCAGCAGCCAAGATACCAGCTATGGCTACACCTTC. Translating it yields CASSQDTSYGYTF.

This clonotype appeared many times. This chain connects TRBV11-2 to TRBJ2-1, with 7 bases lining up with TRBD2. The CDR3 is 17 residues long. The V segment lost 1 base and the J segment 0 bases; nucleotides outside the gene matches: 6. The germline gives CDR1 SGHAT, CDR2 FQNNGV. The CDR3 DNA sequence: TGTGCCAGCAGCTTAGGCGGGAGTCTGAGCTCCTACAATGAGCAGTTCTTC. Translated, it gives CASSLGGSLSSYNEQFF. The full variable domain, with the rest looked up from reference TRBV11-2 and TRBJ2-1, is EAGVAQSPRYKIIEKRQSVAFWCNPISGHATLYWYQQILGQGPKLLIQFQNNGVVDDSQLPKDRFSAERLKGVDSTLKIQPAKLEDSAVYLCASSLGGSLSSYNEQFFGPGTRLTVL.

The sample holds a few counts of this clonotype. CDR3 sequence reads: CASSRTNPGELFF. The CDR3 nucleotides read TGTGCCAGCAGTAGGACAAATCCCGGGGAGCTGTTTTTT. V gene TRBV12-3 or TRBV12-4 combines with J gene TRBJ2-2, with TRBD1 as a possible D gene (5 bases). The CDR3 extends over 13 amino acids. Trimming took 5 bases from V and 6 from J, leaving 10 bases between them.

This clonotype was found many times. The chain combines TRBV24-1 with TRBJ2-3, with 9 bases lining up with TRBD2. The germline CDR1 and CDR2 sequences are KGHDR and SFDVKD. The CDR3 length is 19 residues. V lost 3 bases to trimming and J lost 1 base; unmatched junction nucleotides: 13. The CDR3 protein is CATSDMVAGEGSGTDTQYF. For the CDR3, the DNA is TGTGCCACCAGTGATATGGTAGCGGGAGAAGGCTCAGGCACAGATACGCAGTATTTT.

The gene calls are TRBV28 and TRBJ1-6; D not resolved. The CDR3 runs to 14 residues. Trimming shortened V by 7 bases and J by 4 bases, and 11 bases separated the two germline ends. The germline V gene encodes CDR1 MDHEN and CDR2 SYDVKM. Written as DNA, the CDR3 is TGTGCCAGCATACTCGCGGGTTATAATTCACCCCTCCACTTT. This codes for CASILAGYNSPLHF.

This clonotype has at least ten counts. The chain combines TRBV29-1 with TRBJ1-1; the match to TRBD1 covers 11 bases. The V and J ends lost 4 bases and 1 base, in that order; junction bases with no gene match: 11. Germline V CDR1 and CDR2: SQVTM, ANQGSEA. CDR3 length equals 17 residues. The CDR3 sequence: CSVVPGTGGEWNTEAFF. CDR3 coding DNA: TGCAGCGTTGTACCAGGGACAGGGGGGGAATGGAACACTGAAGCTTTCTTT.

This clonotype was seen many times. The chain employs TRBV30 and TRBJ1-2; D gene ambiguous. The V gene lost 4 bases and the J gene lost 5 bases, with 8 bases spanning the gap. The CDR3 has 11 amino acids. Germline V gene data show CDR1 as GTSNPN and CDR2 as SVGIG (reference sequence). In nucleotides, the CDR3 is TGTGCCTGGAATCGAGGTTATGGCTACACCTTC. Amino acids: CAWNRGYGYTF.

The rearrangement uses TRBV12-3 or TRBV12-4 and TRBJ1-2, with D possibly TRBD1 on 6 matching bases. CDR3 length: 16 amino acids. V was pared by 0 bases and J by 8 bases, with 19 bases between. In DNA form, the CDR3 reads TGTGCCAGCAGTTTAGCCGGACAGCGAAGAAGCAGAGGCTACACCTTC. Its protein is CASSLAGQRRSRGYTF.

The V gene is TRBV15, the J gene TRBJ2-3; TRBD2 agrees at 14 bases. The CDR3 totals 20 residues. From germline, CDR1 is LNHNV and CDR2 YYDKDF (reference sequence). V dropped 0 bases and J dropped 6; count of bases not matched to a gene: 14. CDR3 DNA sequence: TGTGCCACCAGCAGAGATGTAGGGCGACTAGCGGGAGGGCCGGGGGATACGCAGTATTTT. Translated, it gives CATSRDVGRLAGGPGDTQYF.

This clonotype was recorded many times. The chain joins TRBV28 to TRBJ2-7, with 9 bases that match TRBD2. The J segment lost 2 bases and the V segment lost 3 bases, leaving 5 bases of the junction unmatched. The CDR3 totals 15 residues. Germline V gives CDR1 MDHEN, CDR2 SYDVKM. The DNA of the CDR3 is TGTGCCAGCAGTTTCGTAGCGGGAGAGACCTACGAGCAGTACTTC. It specifies CASSFVAGETYEQYF.